This TCR beta chain was obtained from a study of shared clonotypes between healthy human individuals. Study context: A few men and a couple of women, aged 18 to 49, were donors.

The V and J ends lost 3 bases and 1 base respectively, with 10 bases between them. The CDR3 runs to 14 residues. Germline assignment: CDR1 SGDLS and CDR2 YYNGEE. Deep-level assay runs were performed. About 30,000 T cell genomes, or 300 to 350 ng DNA, went into unsorted PBMC replicate PCRs. The protocol was immunoSEQ multiplex PCR, while the TCRdb copy is restricted to in-frame clones and leaves out a portion. The repertoire has over 400,000 clones, 81% of them found once; the top ten carry about 13%. This clonotype was obtained from a woman between 40 and 50 years old in good health. Some clones in this sample may be carry-over from other donors' samples. Sequenced input: PBMCs. This chain links TRBV9 with TRBJ1-1; D call uncertain. The CDR3 loop reads CASSAGWENTEAFF. The CDR3 bases are TGTGCCAGCAGCGCCGGATGGGAGAACACTGAAGCTTTCTTT.